What follows are 17 T cell receptor beta chains derived from one specimen sequenced in a study of blood T cell repertoires in COVID-19. TCRdb's copy holds only in-frame clones and misses some; the assay was immunoSEQ multiplex PCR. The sample contains over 45,000 clones, 75% to 90% of which appear only once. Sequencing was done on a sample of peripheral blood. The receptors shown here come from a man between 65 and 79 years old with acute or convalescent COVID-19.

The chain carries TRBV6-2 or TRBV6-3 and TRBJ2-7; TRBD2 matches 7 bases. V shed 2 bases, J shed 3 bases, and the junction held 7 bases outside the gene matches. Germline CDR1 is MNHEY and CDR2 is SVGEGT. This CDR3 has 15 residues. The CDR3 DNA reads TGTGCCAGCAGTTACGCAGGGACTATACTCTACGAGCAGTACTTC. It codes for CASSYAGTILYEQYF.

The chain is built from TRBV13 and TRBJ1-5; TRBD1 matches 7 bases. CDR1 PRHDT and CDR2 FYEKMQ come from the germline V gene (reference sequence). The CDR3 extends over 15 amino acids. With V trimmed by 2 bases and J by 4 bases, 5 bases remained unmatched. This CDR3 is CASSLRGQLNQPQHF. CDR3 sequence (DNA): TGTGCCAGCAGCTTAAGGGGACAGCTTAATCAGCCCCAGCATTTT. Full variable domain (rest looked up from reference TRBV13 and TRBJ1-5): AAGVIQSPRHLIKEKRETATLKCYPIPRHDTVYWYQQGPGQDPQFLISFYEKMQSDKGSIPDRFSAQQFSDYHSELNMSSLELGDSALYFCASSLRGQLNQPQHFGDGTRLSIL.

The V gene is TRBV6-2 or TRBV6-3, the J gene TRBJ2-6; D is perhaps TRBD2 (5 bases). Trimming took off 2 bases at V and 0 bases at J, with 11 bases between the two ends. The CDR3 runs to 17 residues. Germline V gene sequence: CDR1 MNHEY, CDR2 SVGEGT. The CDR3 reads CASSYEWGVSGANVLTF. CDR3 sequence (DNA): TGTGCCAGCAGTTACGAGTGGGGAGTCTCTGGGGCCAACGTCCTGACTTTC.

J is TRBJ1-2 and V is TRBV28; D remains unclear. Trimming removed 3 bases from V and 4 bases from J, with 15 bases in between. The length of the CDR3 is 15 residues. Looked up from germline, CDR1 is MDHEN and CDR2 is SYDVKM. CDR3 in DNA: TGTGCCAGCAGTTTCTCTGCCCTGTCGGGCTATGGCTACACCTTC. Protein sequence: CASSFSALSGYGYTF.

The chain couples TRBV9 to TRBJ1-3; D call uncertain. The CDR3 loop spans 13 amino acids. The V end lost 4 bases, the J end lost 8 bases, and 13 bases lay between the germline ends. Germline CDR1 reads SGDLS; CDR2 reads YYNGEE. CDR3 region: CASSLLGLDTIYF. CDR3 nucleotide sequence: TGTGCCAGCAGCCTTCTAGGCTTGGACACCATATATTTT.

The genes are TRBV5-1 and TRBJ2-1; TRBD2 agrees at 9 bases. Trimming cost V 4 bases and J 0 bases; bases outside gene matches: 5. The germline gives CDR1 SGHRS, CDR2 YFSETQ. This CDR3 is built from 16 residues. CDR3 residues: CASSVNSGSSYNEQFF. DNA for the CDR3: TGCGCCAGCAGCGTGAATAGCGGGAGCTCCTACAATGAGCAGTTCTTC.

This sequence joins TRBV6-4 and TRBJ1-2; 8 bases align to TRBD1. The CDR3 length is 10 residues. CDR1 and CDR2 (germline): MRHNA, SNTAGT. Here the CDR3 DNA reads TGTGAGGGGGACAGGTATGGCTACACCTTC. It is translated as CEGDRYGYTF.

The V and J genes are TRBV7-7 and TRBJ2-1; TRBD1 is a possible D gene (7 bases). Trimming removed 5 bases at V and 7 bases at J, with 15 bases between. Per the germline V gene, CDR1 is SSHAT and CDR2 is FNYEAQ (reference sequence). The CDR3 is 14 residues long. The CDR3 spells CASSLGGQSNEQFF. The CDR3 DNA follows: TGTGCCAGCAGCCTCGGGGGACAGTCAAATGAGCAGTTCTTC.

The chain joins TRBV5-1 to TRBJ2-7; the match to TRBD1 covers 11 bases. The J segment lost 4 bases and the V segment lost 4 bases, leaving 4 bases of the junction unmatched. The CDR3 is 14 residues long. The germline V gene encodes CDR1 SGHRS and CDR2 YFSETQ. The CDR3 region has the DNA TGCGCCAGCAGCCCGGGGACAGGGGGATACGAGCAGTACTTC. This gives the protein CASSPGTGGYEQYF. The full variable domain, with the rest looked up from reference TRBV5-1 and TRBJ2-7, is KAGVTQTPRYLIKTRGQQVTLSCSPISGHRSVSWYQQTPGQGLQFLFEYFSETQRNKGNFPGRFSGRQFSNSRSEMNVSTLELGDSALYLCASSPGTGGYEQYFGPGTRLTVT.

The chain uses TRBV2 and TRBJ2-1, with TRBD1 matching 8 bases. The CDR3 spans 12 residues. V gave up 8 bases and J gave up 7 bases; unmatched junction bases: 4. Germline lookup yields CDR1 SNHLY and CDR2 FYNNEI. CDR3 region: CASRTGLNEQFF. The CDR3 DNA reads TGTGCCAGCCGGACAGGGCTGAATGAGCAGTTCTTC.

The rearrangement links TRBV7-3 to TRBJ2-1; 8 positions match TRBD1. CDR1 is SGHTA, CDR2 FQGTGA, per germline. V shed 5 bases and J 0 bases; nucleotides not matched to a gene: 9. The CDR3 sequence is 17 residues long. In DNA form, the CDR3 reads TGTGCCAGCAGCCAGGGGACAGGTTCGTTCTCCTACAATGAGCAGTTCTTC. Translated, it gives CASSQGTGSFSYNEQFF.

The chain employs TRBV4-3 and TRBJ2-1, with TRBD2 matching 8 bases. V lost 0 bases to trimming and J lost 6 bases; unmatched junction nucleotides: 13. Germline CDR1 is LGHNA and CDR2 is YSLEER. There are 18 residues in the CDR3. CDR3 DNA: TGCGCCAGCAGCCAAGATAAAAGGGGAGCGGGAGTGCGCAATGAGCAGTTCTTC. This sequence encodes CASSQDKRGAGVRNEQFF.

The chain carries TRBV19 and TRBJ2-7; possibly TRBD2 for D (5 bases). V was clipped by 7 bases and J by 6 bases, with 13 bases between them. Germline V gene data show CDR1 as LNHDA and CDR2 as SQIVND (reference sequence). The CDR3 consists of 12 residues. The CDR3: CASMGSRGEQYF. The CDR3 DNA reads as TGTGCCAGTATGGGAAGTCGGGGCGAGCAGTACTTC.

This chain uses TRBV27 with TRBJ1-1; D is possibly TRBD1 (6 bases). Germline lookup yields CDR1 MNHEY and CDR2 SMNVEV (reference sequence). The length of the CDR3 is 12 residues. Between the trimmed V and J ends, which lost 6 bases and 8 bases, there was a span of 13 bases. The DNA for the CDR3 is TGTGCCAGCAGAGGAGGACAGTTAGAAGCTTTCTTT. Its translation is CASRGGQLEAFF.

The V and J genes are TRBV19 and TRBJ1-3; D perhaps matches TRBD1 (6 bases). Trimming stripped 5 bases from V and 2 bases from J, with 10 bases between. There are 14 residues in the CDR3. CDR1 and CDR2 from the germline V gene are LNHDA and SQIVND (reference sequence). The CDR3 loop is CASSATGPGNTIYF. The CDR3 DNA reads as TGTGCCAGTAGTGCCACAGGGCCTGGAAACACCATATATTTT.

This clone showed up just once. The chain recombines TRBV5-6 with TRBJ1-2; D is unclear. There are 13 residues in the CDR3. Germline V gives CDR1 SGHDT, CDR2 YYEEEE. V was cut by 4 bases and J by 5 bases, with 12 bases left in between. The CDR3 bases are TGTGCCAGCAGCCCTCCAGAACCGTATGGCTACACCTTC. This gives the protein CASSPPEPYGYTF.

This chain links TRBV28 with TRBJ2-5; weak D call: TRBD2 (5 bases). Germline CDR1 MDHEN, CDR2 SYDVKM. Trimming left V 4 bases short and J 5 bases short, with 14 bases between. CDR3 length: 14 amino acids. The CDR3 reads CASSSQRTGETQYF. For the CDR3, the DNA is TGTGCCAGCAGTTCGCAGCGGACGGGGGAGACCCAGTACTTC. The complete variable domain, with remaining parts taken from reference TRBV28 and TRBJ2-5, reads DVKVTQSSRYLVKRTGEKVFLECVQDMDHENMFWYRQDPGLGLRLIYFSYDVKMKEKGDIPEGYSVSREKKERFSLILESASTNQTSMYLCASSSQRTGETQYFGPGTRLLVL.